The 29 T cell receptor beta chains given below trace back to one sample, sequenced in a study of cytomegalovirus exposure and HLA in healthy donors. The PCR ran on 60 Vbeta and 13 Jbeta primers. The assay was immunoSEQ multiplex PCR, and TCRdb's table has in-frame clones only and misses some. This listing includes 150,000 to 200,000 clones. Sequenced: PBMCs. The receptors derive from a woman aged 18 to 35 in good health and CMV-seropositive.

CDR3 sequence: CSVESGTSFFYGYTF. The CDR3 DNA is TGCAGCGTTGAATCAGGGACATCTTTTTTCTATGGCTACACCTTC. The chain uses TRBV29-1 and TRBJ1-2, with D possibly TRBD1 on 6 matching bases. The CDR3 extends over 15 amino acids. In germline, CDR1 is SQVTM, CDR2 ANQGSEA. V lost 2 bases and J 4 bases, leaving 17 bases between the germline ends.

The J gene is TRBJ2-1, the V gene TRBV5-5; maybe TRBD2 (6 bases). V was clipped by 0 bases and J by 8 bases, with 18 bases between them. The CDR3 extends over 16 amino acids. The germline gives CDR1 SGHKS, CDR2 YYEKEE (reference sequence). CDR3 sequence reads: CASSLVVWLASDEQFF. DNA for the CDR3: TGTGCCAGCAGCTTGGTAGTTTGGCTAGCGAGCGATGAGCAGTTCTTC.

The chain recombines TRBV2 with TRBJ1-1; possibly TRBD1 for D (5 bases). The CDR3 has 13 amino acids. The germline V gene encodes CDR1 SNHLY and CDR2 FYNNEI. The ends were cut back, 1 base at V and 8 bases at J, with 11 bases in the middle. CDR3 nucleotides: TGTGCCAGCAGTGAAGATTTGGGGCCAGAAGCTTTCTTT. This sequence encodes CASSEDLGPEAFF. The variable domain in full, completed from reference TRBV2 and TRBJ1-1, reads EPEVTQTPSHQVTQMGQEVILRCVPISNHLYFYWYRQILGQKVEFLVSFYNNEISEKSEIFDDQFSVERPDGSNFTLKIRSTKLEDSAMYFCASSEDLGPEAFFGQGTRLTVV.

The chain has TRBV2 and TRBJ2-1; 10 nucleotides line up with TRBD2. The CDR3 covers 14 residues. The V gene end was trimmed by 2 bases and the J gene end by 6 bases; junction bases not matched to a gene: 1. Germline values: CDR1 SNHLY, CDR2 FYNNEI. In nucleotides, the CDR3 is TGTGCCAGCAGTGAACTAGCGGGGGTCAATGAGCAGTTCTTC. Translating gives CASSELAGVNEQFF.

The DNA of the CDR3 is TGTGCCAGCAGCTTGAGTAGGGGATCTGAAGCTTTCTTT. As protein: CASSLSRGSEAFF. The chain carries TRBV11-2 and TRBJ1-1; possible D gene TRBD1, 5 bases. Germline V lookup: CDR1 SGHAT, CDR2 FQNNGV. The CDR3 is 13 amino acids. V was pared by 3 bases and J by 6 bases, with 11 bases between.

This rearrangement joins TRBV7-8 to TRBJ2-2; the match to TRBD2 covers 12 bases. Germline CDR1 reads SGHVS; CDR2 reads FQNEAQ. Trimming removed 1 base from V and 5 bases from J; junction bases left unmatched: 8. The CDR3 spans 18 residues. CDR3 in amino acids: CASSLDRASGGVTGELFF. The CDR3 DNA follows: TGTGCCAGCAGCTTAGATCGGGCTAGCGGGGGGGTTACCGGGGAGCTGTTTTTT.

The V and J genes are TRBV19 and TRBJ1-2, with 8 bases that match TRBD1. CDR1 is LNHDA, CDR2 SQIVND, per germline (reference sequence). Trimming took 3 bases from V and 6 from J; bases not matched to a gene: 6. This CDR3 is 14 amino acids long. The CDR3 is CASSIRTGRDGYTF. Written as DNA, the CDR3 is TGTGCCAGTAGTATCCGGACAGGGAGGGATGGCTACACCTTC. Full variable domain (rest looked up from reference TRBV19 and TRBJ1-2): DGGITQSPKYLFRKEGQNVTLSCEQNLNHDAMYWYRQDPGQGLRLIYYSQIVNDFQKGDIAEGYSVSREKKESFPLTVTSAQKNPTAFYLCASSIRTGRDGYTFGSGTRLTVV.

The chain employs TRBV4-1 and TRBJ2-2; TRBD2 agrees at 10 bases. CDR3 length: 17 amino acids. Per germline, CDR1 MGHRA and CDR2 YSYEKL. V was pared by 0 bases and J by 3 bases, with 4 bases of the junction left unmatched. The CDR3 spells CASSQDPLAGDTGELFF. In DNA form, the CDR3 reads TGCGCCAGCAGCCAAGATCCGCTAGCGGGGGACACCGGGGAGCTGTTTTTT.

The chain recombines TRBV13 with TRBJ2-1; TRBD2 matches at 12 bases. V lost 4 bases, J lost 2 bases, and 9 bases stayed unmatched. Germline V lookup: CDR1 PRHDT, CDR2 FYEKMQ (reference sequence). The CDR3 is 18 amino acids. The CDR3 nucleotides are TGTGCCAGCAGCTCTACTTCTAGCGGGGGGGCCGCCTACAATGAGCAGTTCTTC. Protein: CASSSTSSGGAAYNEQFF.

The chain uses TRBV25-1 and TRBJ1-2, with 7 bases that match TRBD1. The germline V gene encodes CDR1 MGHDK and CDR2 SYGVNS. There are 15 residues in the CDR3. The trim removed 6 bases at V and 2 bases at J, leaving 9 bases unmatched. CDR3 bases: TGTGCCAGCAGGGACGACAGGGTAGGGAACTATGGCTACACCTTC. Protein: CASRDDRVGNYGYTF.

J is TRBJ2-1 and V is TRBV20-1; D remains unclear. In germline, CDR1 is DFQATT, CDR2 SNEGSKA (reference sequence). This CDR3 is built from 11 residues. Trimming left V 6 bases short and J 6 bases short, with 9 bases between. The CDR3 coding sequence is TGCAGTGCATACTACGGCAATGAGCAGTTCTTC. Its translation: CSAYYGNEQFF.

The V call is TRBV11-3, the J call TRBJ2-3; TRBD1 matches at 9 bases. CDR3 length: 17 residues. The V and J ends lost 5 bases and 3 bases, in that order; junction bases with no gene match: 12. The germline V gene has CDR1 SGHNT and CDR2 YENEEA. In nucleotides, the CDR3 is TGTGCCAGCAGCCAACCAAAACAGGGGGCTGAAACAGATACGCAGTATTTT. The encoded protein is CASSQPKQGAETDTQYF.

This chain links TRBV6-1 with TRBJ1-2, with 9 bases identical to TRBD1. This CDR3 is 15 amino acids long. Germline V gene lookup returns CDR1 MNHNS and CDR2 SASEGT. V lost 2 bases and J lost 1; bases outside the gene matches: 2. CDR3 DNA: TGTGCCAGCAGTGAACCGGGACAGGGTAACTATGGCTACACCTTC. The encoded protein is CASSEPGQGNYGYTF.

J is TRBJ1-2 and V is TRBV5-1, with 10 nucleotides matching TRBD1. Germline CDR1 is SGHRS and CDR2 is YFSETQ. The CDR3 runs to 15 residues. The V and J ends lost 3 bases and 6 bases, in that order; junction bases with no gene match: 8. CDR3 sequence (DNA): TGCGCCAGCAGCTCCCAGGCCGGGACAGGGGATGGCTACACCTTC. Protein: CASSSQAGTGDGYTF.

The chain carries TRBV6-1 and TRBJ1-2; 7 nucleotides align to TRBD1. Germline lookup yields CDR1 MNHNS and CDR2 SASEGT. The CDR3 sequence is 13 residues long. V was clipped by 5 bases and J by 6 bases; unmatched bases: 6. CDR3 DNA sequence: TGTGCCAGCAGTTTCCCGACAGGGAATGGCTACACCTTC. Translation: CASSFPTGNGYTF.

In nucleotides, the CDR3 is TGTGCCATCAGTTCCTCCCGAGGCTCCTACGAGCAGTACTTC. The encoded protein is CAISSSRGSYEQYF. The genes are TRBV10-3 and TRBJ2-7; D unresolved. Trimming cost V 5 bases and J 0 bases, with 11 bases left between them. The germline CDR1 and CDR2 sequences are ENHRY and SYGVKD. This CDR3 has 14 residues.

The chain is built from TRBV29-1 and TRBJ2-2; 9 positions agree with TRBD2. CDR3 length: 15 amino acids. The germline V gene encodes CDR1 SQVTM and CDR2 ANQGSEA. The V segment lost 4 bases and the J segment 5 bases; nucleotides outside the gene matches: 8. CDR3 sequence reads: CSVGGASGATGELFF. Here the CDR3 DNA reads TGCAGCGTTGGGGGGGCTAGCGGGGCAACCGGGGAGCTGTTTTTT.

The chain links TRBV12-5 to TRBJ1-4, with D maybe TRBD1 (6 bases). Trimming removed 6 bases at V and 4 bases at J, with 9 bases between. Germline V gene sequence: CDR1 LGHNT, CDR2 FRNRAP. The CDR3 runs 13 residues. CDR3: CASGLDSNEKLFF. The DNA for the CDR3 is TGTGCTAGTGGCCTGGACAGTAATGAAAAACTGTTTTTT. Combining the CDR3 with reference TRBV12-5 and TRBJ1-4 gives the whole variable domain DARVTQTPRHKVTEMGQEVTMRCQPILGHNTVFWYRQTMMQGLELLAYFRNRAPLDDSGMPKDRFSAEMPDATLATLKIQPSEPRDSAVYFCASGLDSNEKLFFGSGTQLSVL.

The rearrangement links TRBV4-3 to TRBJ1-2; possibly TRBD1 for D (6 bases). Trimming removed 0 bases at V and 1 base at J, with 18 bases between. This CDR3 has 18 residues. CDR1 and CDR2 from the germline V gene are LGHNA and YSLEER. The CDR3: CASSQDLTGRMDNYGYTF. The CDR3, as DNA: TGCGCCAGCAGCCAAGATCTTACAGGGCGCATGGATAACTATGGCTACACCTTC.

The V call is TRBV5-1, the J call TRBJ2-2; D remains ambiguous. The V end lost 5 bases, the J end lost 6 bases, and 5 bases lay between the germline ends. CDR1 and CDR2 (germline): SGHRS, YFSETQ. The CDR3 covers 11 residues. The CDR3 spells CASRGAGELFF. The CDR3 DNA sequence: TGCGCCAGCAGGGGCGCCGGGGAGCTGTTTTTT.

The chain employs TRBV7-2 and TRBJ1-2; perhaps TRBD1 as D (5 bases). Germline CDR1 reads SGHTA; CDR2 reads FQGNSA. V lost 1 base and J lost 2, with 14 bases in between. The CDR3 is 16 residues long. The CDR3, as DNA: TGTGCCAGCAGCTTAGTATCCAGGGAAGCGAACTATGGCTACACCTTC. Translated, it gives CASSLVSREANYGYTF.

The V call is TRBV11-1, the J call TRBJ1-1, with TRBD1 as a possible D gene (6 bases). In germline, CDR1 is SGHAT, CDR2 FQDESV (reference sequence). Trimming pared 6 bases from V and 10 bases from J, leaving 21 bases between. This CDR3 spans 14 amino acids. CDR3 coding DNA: TGTGCCAGCAGACAGGAAACAGGGTCAAGGCGAGCTTTCTTT. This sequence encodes CASRQETGSRRAFF.

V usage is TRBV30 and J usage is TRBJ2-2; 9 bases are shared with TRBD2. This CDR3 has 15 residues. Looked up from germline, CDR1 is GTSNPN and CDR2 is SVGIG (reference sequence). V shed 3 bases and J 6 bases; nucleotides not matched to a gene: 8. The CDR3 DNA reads TGTGCCTGGAGCAAGGGCGGGAGGGCCTCCGGGGAGCTGTTTTTT. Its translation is CAWSKGGRASGELFF.

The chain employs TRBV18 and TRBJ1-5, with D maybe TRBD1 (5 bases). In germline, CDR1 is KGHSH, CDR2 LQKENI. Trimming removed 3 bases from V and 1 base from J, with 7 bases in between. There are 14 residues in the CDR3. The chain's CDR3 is CASSPTVSNQPQHF. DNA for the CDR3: TGTGCCAGCTCACCGACAGTAAGCAATCAGCCCCAGCATTTT. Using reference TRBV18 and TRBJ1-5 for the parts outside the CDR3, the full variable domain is NAGVMQNPRHLVRRRGQEARLRCSPMKGHSHVYWYRQLPEEGLKFMVYLQKENIIDESGMPKERFSAEFPKEGPSILRIQQVVRGDSAAYFCASSPTVSNQPQHFGDGTRLSIL.

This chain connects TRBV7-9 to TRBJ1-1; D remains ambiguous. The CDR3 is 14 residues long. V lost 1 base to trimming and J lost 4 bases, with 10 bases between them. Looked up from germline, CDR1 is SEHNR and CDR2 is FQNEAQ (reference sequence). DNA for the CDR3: TGTGCCAGCAGCTTAGGGCAGTCAAGCACTGAAGCTTTCTTT. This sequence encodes CASSLGQSSTEAFF.

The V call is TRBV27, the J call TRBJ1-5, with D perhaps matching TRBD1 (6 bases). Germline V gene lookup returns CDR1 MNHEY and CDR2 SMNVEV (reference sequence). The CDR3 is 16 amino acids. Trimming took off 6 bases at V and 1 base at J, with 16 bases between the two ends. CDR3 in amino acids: CASSQGGSGSNQPQHF. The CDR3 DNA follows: TGTGCCAGCAGCCAAGGGGGTTCTGGGAGCAATCAGCCCCAGCATTTT.

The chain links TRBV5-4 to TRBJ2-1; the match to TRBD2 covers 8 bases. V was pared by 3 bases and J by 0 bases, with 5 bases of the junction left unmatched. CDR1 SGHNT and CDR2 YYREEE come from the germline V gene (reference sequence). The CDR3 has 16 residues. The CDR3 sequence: CASSSGLASSYNEQFF. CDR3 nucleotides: TGTGCCAGCAGCTCAGGACTAGCCAGCTCCTACAATGAGCAGTTCTTC.

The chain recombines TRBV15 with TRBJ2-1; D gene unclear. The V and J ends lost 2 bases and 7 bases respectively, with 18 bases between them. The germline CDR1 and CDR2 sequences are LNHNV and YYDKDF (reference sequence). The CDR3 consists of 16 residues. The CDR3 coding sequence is TGTGCCACCAGCAGAAAACAGAGTTCCCCGACAAATGAGCAGTTCTTC. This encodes CATSRKQSSPTNEQFF.

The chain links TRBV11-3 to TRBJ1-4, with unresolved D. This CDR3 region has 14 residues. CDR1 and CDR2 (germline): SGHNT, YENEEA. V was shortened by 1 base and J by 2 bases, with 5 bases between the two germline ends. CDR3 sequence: CASSLGGTNEKLFF. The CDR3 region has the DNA TGTGCCAGCAGCTTAGGAGGGACTAATGAAAAACTGTTTTTT.